What follows are 31 T cell receptor beta chains derived from one specimen sequenced in a study of patients and donors after allogeneic stem cell transplantation (dated by TCRdb to 2018 to 2020). Library creation used RT-PCR. This sample was sequenced with a NextSeq 550. TCRdb ran its own pipeline on the public reads, namely fastp trimming at Q25 and MiXCR clone calling, and kept in-frame beta chains. Rows merge per CDR3 protein into single entries with the most common DNA and genes. This sample gives roughly 940,000 distinct CDR3 sequences in total; over 15% of them show up just once. Clones ranked in the top ten supply under 6.5% of the sample. Sequenced sample: blood, either unsorted or a sorted T cell fraction (not recorded which). These receptors all stem from a human donor who was either an allogeneic HSCT recipient or a stem cell or donor lymphocyte infusion donor (not recorded which). It is not recorded whose cells these are; they may come from a transplant donor.

This clonotype was observed a few times. This sequence joins TRBV12-3 or TRBV12-4 and TRBJ2-2; tentative D call: TRBD1 (6 bases). The CDR3 contains 15 residues. Trimming took 10 bases from V and 1 from J, leaving 16 bases between them. The CDR3 region is CAISFRQVNTGELFF. CDR3 sequence (DNA): TGTGCCATTAGCTTTAGACAGGTGAACACCGGGGAGCTGTTTTTT.

There are a few counts of this clonotype. The V and J genes are TRBV4-2 and TRBJ1-1, with D maybe TRBD1 (5 bases). CDR3 size: 16 residues. Germline assignment: CDR1 LGHNA and CDR2 YNFKEQ. Trimming took off 1 base at V and 5 bases at J, with 17 bases between the two ends. The CDR3 loop reads CASSQARGTDGTEAFF. The CDR3, as DNA: TGTGCCAGCAGCCAAGCTAGGGGAACCGACGGGACTGAAGCTTTCTTT.

CDR3: CASSLALAGDQETQYF. CDR3 DNA: TGTGCCAGCAGTCTAGCCTTAGCGGGAGACCAAGAGACCCAGTACTTC. The chain employs TRBV7-2 and TRBJ2-5; 9 bases match TRBD2. Germline assignment: CDR1 SGHTA and CDR2 FQGNSA. The length of the CDR3 is 16 residues. After removal of 6 bases from V and 0 bases from J, the junction contained 8 bases not matched to a gene.

The chain uses TRBV6-5 and TRBJ1-2; D is perhaps TRBD1 (6 bases). This CDR3 has 14 amino acids. V was cut by 3 bases and J by 2 bases, with 10 bases left in between. Germline CDR1 reads MNHEY; CDR2 reads SVGAGI. In DNA form, the CDR3 reads TGTGCCAGCAGTTATGGCAGGGGCAACTATGGCTACACCTTC. This gives the protein CASSYGRGNYGYTF.

The chain combines TRBV27 with TRBJ1-6, with D hard to call. V gave up 5 bases and J gave up 6 bases, with 14 bases separating them. This CDR3 is built from 15 residues. Germline V gene lookup returns CDR1 MNHEY and CDR2 SMNVEV (reference sequence). CDR3 residues: CASSLGRKSNSPLHF. In DNA form, the CDR3 reads TGTGCCAGCAGTCTCGGACGGAAATCTAATTCACCCCTCCACTTT.

This clonotype appeared a few times. This sequence joins TRBV4-3 and TRBJ2-5, with 9 nucleotides matching TRBD1. There are 16 residues in the CDR3. Germline V gives CDR1 LGHNA, CDR2 YSLEER. V was pared by 4 bases and J by 5 bases, with 11 bases of the junction left unmatched. The CDR3: CASSPLGQGPGETQYF. The CDR3 region has the DNA TGCGCCAGCAGCCCCTTGGGACAGGGTCCAGGGGAGACCCAGTACTTC.

The chain carries TRBV6-2 or TRBV6-3 and TRBJ2-7; 12 positions agree with TRBD2. Germline assignment: CDR1 MNHEY and CDR2 SVGEGT. The CDR3 runs 18 residues. With V trimmed by 5 bases and J by 3 bases, 14 bases remained unmatched. CDR3 DNA: TGTGCCAGCAGTAGGCGGACTAGCGGGATCCATAGGGACTACGAGCAGTACTTC. The encoded protein is CASSRRTSGIHRDYEQYF.

This sequence joins TRBV20-1 and TRBJ2-7; 13 bases are a match to TRBD2. This CDR3 comprises 15 residues. The V gene's germline CDR1 is DFQATT and CDR2 SNEGSKA (reference sequence). The ends lost 1 base at V and 2 bases at J; junction bases unmatched: 2. In DNA form, the CDR3 reads TGCAGTGCTAGAGGAGGACTAGCGGGGGCCTACGAGCAGTACTTC. This sequence encodes CSARGGLAGAYEQYF.

Only a few counts were recorded for this clonotype. The chain uses TRBV20-1 and TRBJ1-2; D is undetermined. Germline CDR1 is DFQATT and CDR2 is SNEGSKA (reference sequence). CDR3 length equals 14 residues. The ends were cut back, 2 bases at V and 0 bases at J, with 10 bases in the middle. CDR3: CSARRAATNYGYTF. The CDR3 DNA is TGCAGTGCTAGACGGGCAGCTACTAACTATGGCTACACCTTC.

The chain recombines TRBV9 with TRBJ1-2; tentative D call: TRBD1 (6 bases). The CDR3 runs to 15 residues. Germline values: CDR1 SGDLS, CDR2 YYNGEE. Between the trimmed V and J ends, which lost 0 bases and 5 bases, there was a span of 14 bases. Here the CDR3 DNA reads TGTGCCAGCAGCGTAGCTCTACAGGGCATATATGGCTACACCTTC. Its protein is CASSVALQGIYGYTF.

This clonotype was observed a few times. This chain connects TRBV20-1 to TRBJ1-2; possible D gene TRBD1, 6 bases. Germline CDR1 DFQATT, CDR2 SNEGSKA (reference sequence). Between the trimmed V and J ends, which lost 0 bases and 2 bases, there was a span of 10 bases. This CDR3 comprises 14 residues. CDR3 residues: CSAREQGRNYGYTF. In DNA form, the CDR3 reads TGCAGTGCTAGAGAGCAGGGGCGAAACTATGGCTACACCTTC.

The V gene is TRBV5-1, the J gene TRBJ2-1, with TRBD2 identical over 10 bases. Germline V gene data show CDR1 as SGHRS and CDR2 as YFSETQ. Trimming at V came to 6 bases and at J to 1 base, leaving 4 bases not matched to a gene. There are 15 residues in the CDR3. The CDR3 region is CASKREGLSYNEQFF. The CDR3 bases are TGCGCCAGCAAGCGGGAGGGCCTGTCCTACAATGAGCAGTTCTTC. The full variable domain, its missing parts supplied by reference TRBV5-1 and TRBJ2-1, is KAGVTQTPRYLIKTRGQQVTLSCSPISGHRSVSWYQQTPGQGLQFLFEYFSETQRNKGNFPGRFSGRQFSNSRSEMNVSTLELGDSALYLCASKREGLSYNEQFFGPGTRLTVL.

The chain recombines TRBV7-9 with TRBJ1-2; the D gene is possibly TRBD1 (5 bases). The CDR3 is made up of 13 amino acids. V was cut by 8 bases and J by 0 bases, with 10 bases left in between. Germline V lookup: CDR1 SEHNR, CDR2 FQNEAQ (reference sequence). This chain's CDR3 is CASGGGSNYGYTF. CDR3 bases: TGTGCCAGCGGGGGAGGATCTAACTATGGCTACACCTTC.

This clonotype was detected only a few times. The V call is TRBV7-9, the J call TRBJ1-3; TRBD1 agrees at 7 bases. The CDR3 length is 15 residues. CDR1 SEHNR and CDR2 FQNEAQ come from the germline V gene (reference sequence). Trimming cost V 4 bases and J 4 bases; bases outside gene matches: 7. The CDR3 DNA follows: TGTGCCAGCAGCTACAGGGGCCGGCAGGGAAACACCATATATTTT. Protein product: CASSYRGRQGNTIYF. The whole variable domain, remainder taken from reference TRBV7-9 and TRBJ1-3, is DTGVSQNPRHKITKRGQNVTFRCDPISEHNRLYWYRQTLGQGPEFLTYFQNEAQLEKSRLLSDRFSAERPKGSFSTLEIQRTEQGDSAMYLCASSYRGRQGNTIYFGEGSWLTVV.

V gene TRBV9 combines with J gene TRBJ2-1; 10 nucleotides agree with TRBD2. The ends lost 3 bases at V and 9 bases at J; junction bases unmatched: 12. From germline, CDR1 is SGDLS and CDR2 YYNGEE. The CDR3 extends over 16 amino acids. In DNA, the CDR3 is TGTGCCAGCAGCGCTCACGTGGCTAGCGGGGGTATTGAGCAGTTCTTC. Protein: CASSAHVASGGIEQFF.

The table lists this clonotype with many counts. V and J are TRBV5-6 and TRBJ2-1; D gene uncertain. The CDR3 extends over 15 amino acids. Germline V gene sequence: CDR1 SGHDT, CDR2 YYEEEE. The germline V and J ends were trimmed by 1 base and 2 bases, with 10 bases remaining between them. The CDR3 protein is CASSLRSSAYNEQFF. The CDR3 bases are TGTGCCAGCAGCTTGCGGTCGTCGGCCTACAATGAGCAGTTCTTC.

The rearrangement links TRBV5-5 to TRBJ2-2, with TRBD1 matching 9 bases. The V and J ends lost 4 bases and 4 bases, in that order; junction bases with no gene match: 5. Germline lookup yields CDR1 SGHKS and CDR2 YYEKEE (reference sequence). The CDR3 spans 15 residues. For the CDR3, the DNA is TGTGCCAGCAGCATACAGGGGGCGAGCACCGGGGAGCTGTTTTTT. Translating it yields CASSIQGASTGELFF.

This clonotype was counted a few times. The rearrangement links TRBV6-2 or TRBV6-3 to TRBJ2-3, with 9 bases lining up with TRBD2. This CDR3 is built from 15 residues. Germline lookup yields CDR1 MNHEY and CDR2 SVGEGT. Germline trimming cut 7 bases from V and 0 bases from J; bases unmatched to any gene: 5. CDR3 region: CASKGLATSTDTQYF. The CDR3, as DNA: TGTGCCAGCAAGGGACTAGCAACTAGCACAGATACGCAGTATTTT.

A few counts support this clonotype. The V and J genes are TRBV5-1 and TRBJ1-1; 9 positions agree with TRBD1. CDR1 is SGHRS and CDR2 is YFSETQ in the germline V gene. This CDR3 has 14 amino acids. J lost 12 bases, V lost 3 bases, and 12 bases had no gene match. DNA of the CDR3: TGCGCCAGCAGCTCCGAGACAGGGGGGATCGGGTCTTTCTTT. Residues: CASSSETGGIGSFF.

A few counts support this clonotype. The chain couples TRBV12-3 or TRBV12-4 to TRBJ1-2; TRBD1 might be the D (5 bases). Trimming cost V 3 bases and J 6 bases, with 17 bases left between them. The length of the CDR3 is 15 residues. The CDR3 is CASSFRGVTGHGYTF. Here the CDR3 DNA reads TGTGCCAGCAGTTTTCGAGGGGTCACGGGGCATGGCTACACCTTC.

This chain links TRBV5-4 with TRBJ2-4; tentative D call: TRBD2 (7 bases). CDR1 and CDR2 (germline): SGHNT, YYREEE (reference sequence). The CDR3 has 17 amino acids. The V gene lost 4 bases and the J gene lost 8 bases, with 25 bases spanning the gap. The CDR3, as DNA: TGTGCCAGCAGCCGGGCGAGGGGGGGGGCGGAAGTGGACATTCAGTACTTC. It specifies CASSRARGGAEVDIQYF.

CDR3 nucleotides: TGTGCCAGCACCGCGGGGGGCACCTACAATGAGCAGTTCTTC. It yields the protein CASTAGGTYNEQFF. The V and J genes are TRBV12-3 or TRBV12-4 and TRBJ2-1; the match to TRBD2 covers 8 bases. CDR3 length: 14 amino acids. After removal of 7 bases from V and 2 bases from J, the junction contained 4 bases not matched to a gene.

The J gene is TRBJ2-1, the V gene TRBV6-1, with 7 nucleotides matching TRBD2. CDR3 length: 14 amino acids. CDR1 is MNHNS, CDR2 SASEGT, per germline. Losses at the gene ends were 5 bases for V and 9 bases for J; bases not matched to a gene: 10. CDR3 residues: CASSRLGVAGEQFF. The CDR3 nucleotides are TGTGCCAGCAGTCGACTCGGAGTAGCGGGTGAGCAGTTCTTC.

This clonotype has a handful of counts. This sequence joins TRBV29-1 and TRBJ2-3; 12 positions agree with TRBD1. This CDR3 spans 15 amino acids. The V gene end was trimmed by 1 base and the J gene end by 6 bases; junction bases not matched to a gene: 5. Per germline, CDR1 SQVTM and CDR2 ANQGSEA. CDR3 bases: TGCAGCGTTGAAGTTTTGGGGACAGGGGGCGATACGCAGTATTTT. It codes for CSVEVLGTGGDTQYF.

The rearrangement links TRBV4-1 to TRBJ2-3; TRBD1 is a possible D gene (5 bases). Trimming took off 1 base at V and 2 bases at J, with 7 bases between the two ends. The CDR3 has 14 residues. The V gene's germline CDR1 is MGHRA and CDR2 YSYEKL. The CDR3 DNA sequence: TGCGCCAGCAGCCAAGGGGGCTACACAGATACGCAGTATTTT. This codes for CASSQGGYTDTQYF.

The chain is built from TRBV13 and TRBJ2-6, with D possibly called TRBD1 or TRBD2 (5 bases each). V lost 4 bases, J lost 2 bases, and 9 bases lay in between. The V gene's germline CDR1 is PRHDT and CDR2 FYEKMQ (reference sequence). The CDR3 length is 15 residues. Here the CDR3 reads CASSSLGPGANVLTF. The CDR3 DNA is TGTGCCAGCAGCTCCCTGGGACCTGGGGCCAACGTCCTGACTTTC.

The chain employs TRBV7-6 and TRBJ2-3; 14 nucleotides agree with TRBD2. The germline gives CDR1 SGHVS, CDR2 FNYEAQ. CDR3 length: 16 amino acids. V lost 3 bases and J lost 4; bases outside the gene matches: 3. CDR3: CASSLGLAGESDTQYF. DNA for the CDR3: TGTGCCAGCAGCTTGGGACTAGCGGGAGAGTCAGATACGCAGTATTTT. Together with reference TRBV7-6 and TRBJ2-3, the CDR3 gives the full variable domain: GAGVSQSPRYKVTKRGQDVALRCDPISGHVSLYWYRQALGQGPEFLTYFNYEAQQDKSGLPNDRFSAERPEGSISTLTIQRTEQRDSAMYRCASSLGLAGESDTQYFGPGTRLTVL.

This clonotype turned up a few times. The V and J genes are TRBV6-5 and TRBJ2-3; D gene ambiguous. Germline values: CDR1 MNHEY, CDR2 SVGAGI. The V end was cut by 2 bases, the J end by 1 base, with 16 bases between. This CDR3 comprises 17 residues. CDR3 DNA: TGTGCCAGCAGTTACGGAATGACCCCTGGGGGCACAGATACGCAGTATTTT. It codes for CASSYGMTPGGTDTQYF.

A remark on this clonotype: A clone one base away is much larger, so this may be a read error. This chain links TRBV10-3 with TRBJ2-7; 7 bases match TRBD2. Germline V gene lookup returns CDR1 ENHRY and CDR2 SYGVKD. This CDR3 has 15 amino acids. CDR3 sequence (DNA): TGTCCCATCAGTGAGAGCGGGGACTCTACCTACGAGCAGTACTTC. Its translation: CPISESGDSTYEQYF.

This clonotype was seen only a few times. The V call is TRBV3-1, the J call TRBJ1-2; 11 positions agree with TRBD1. The CDR3 has 15 residues. After removal of 4 bases from V and 8 bases from J, the junction contained 9 bases not matched to a gene. Germline loops: CDR1 LGHDT, CDR2 YNNKEL (reference sequence). The CDR3 DNA follows: TGTGCCAGCAGCCTCGAGGACAGGGGGCGTTCCGGCTACACCTTC. It codes for CASSLEDRGRSGYTF.

The chain joins TRBV12-3 or TRBV12-4 to TRBJ2-7; D unclear. Trimming removed 5 bases at V and 6 bases at J, with 14 bases between. The CDR3 has 13 amino acids. CDR3 nucleotides: TGTGCCAGCAGTCCTCCGGGCCTGGGCGAGCAGTACTTC. It encodes CASSPPGLGEQYF.